This T cell receptor (beta chain) was documented in a study of shared clonotypes between healthy human individuals. Germline V gene lookup returns CDR1 SGHNT and CDR2 YYREEE (reference sequence). After removal of 3 bases from V and 0 bases from J, the junction contained 5 bases not matched to a gene. The CDR3 contains 17 residues. The repertoire was sequenced with immunoSEQ multiplex PCR; TCRdb's copy has only in-frame clones and lacks some. This sample carries a few million clones, approximately 92% of them seen once, and the ten largest clones take roughly 0.13%. Remarks on this clone: Its antigen remains unknown.

The study's findings and limits: Roughly 5% of naive CD4 clonotypes were shared across four donors. On the whole, naive subsets had larger estimated richness than memory subsets had. An effect of sequencing depth on clonotype sharing among donors was expected.

The sample consisted of naive CD4+ T cells sorted from blood. Subset meaning: CD45RA+ positively selected. The receptor comes from a young man in good health. The gene calls are TRBV5-4 and TRBJ2-2; 10 positions match TRBD2. The DNA for the CDR3 is TGTGCCAGCAGCTCGTTCGGACTAGCGGCGAACACCGGGGAGCTGTTTTTT. Its protein product is CASSSFGLAANTGELFF.